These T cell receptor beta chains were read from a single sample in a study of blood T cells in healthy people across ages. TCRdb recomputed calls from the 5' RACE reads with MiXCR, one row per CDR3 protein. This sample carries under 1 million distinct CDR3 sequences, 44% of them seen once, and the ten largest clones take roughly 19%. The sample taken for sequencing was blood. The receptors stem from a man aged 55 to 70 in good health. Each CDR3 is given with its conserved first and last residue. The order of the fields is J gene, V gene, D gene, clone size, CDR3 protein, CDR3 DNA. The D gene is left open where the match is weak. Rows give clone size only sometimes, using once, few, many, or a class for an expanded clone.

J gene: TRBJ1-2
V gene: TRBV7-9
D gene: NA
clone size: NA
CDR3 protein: CASSLVVEMDGYTF
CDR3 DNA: TGTGCCAGCAGCTTAGTTGTGGAGATGGATGGCTACACCTTC

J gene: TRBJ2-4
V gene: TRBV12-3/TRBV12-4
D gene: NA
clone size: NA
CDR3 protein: CASSLWRTEQYF
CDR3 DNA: TGTGCCAGCAGTTTATGGCGGACAGAGCAGTACTTC

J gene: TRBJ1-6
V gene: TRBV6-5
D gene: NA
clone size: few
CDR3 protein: CACAKGLSYNSPLHF
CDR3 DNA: TGTGCCTGTGCAAAGGGGCTCTCCTATAATTCACCCCTCCACTTT

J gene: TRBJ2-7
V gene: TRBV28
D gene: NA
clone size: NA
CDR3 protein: CASSPRVWRGSYDQYF
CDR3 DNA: TGTGCCAGCAGTCCCCGGGTTTGGCGGGGCTCCTACGACCAGTACTTC

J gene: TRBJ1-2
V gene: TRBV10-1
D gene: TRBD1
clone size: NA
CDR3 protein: CASSSTGGRGYTF
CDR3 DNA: TGCGCCAGCAGCTCGACAGGGGGCCGGGGCTACACCTTC

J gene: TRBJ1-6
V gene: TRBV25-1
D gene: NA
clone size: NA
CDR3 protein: CASSDFWDSPLHF
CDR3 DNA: TGTGCCAGCAGTGACTTCTGGGATTCACCCCTCCACTTT

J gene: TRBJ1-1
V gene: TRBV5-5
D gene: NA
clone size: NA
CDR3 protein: CASSLSITANTEAFF
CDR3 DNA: TGTGCCAGCAGCTTGTCAATTACGGCCAACACTGAAGCTTTCTTT

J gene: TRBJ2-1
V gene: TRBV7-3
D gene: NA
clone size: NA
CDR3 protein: CASSVTGGNEQFF
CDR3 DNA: TGTGCCAGCAGCGTGACAGGTGGCAATGAGCAGTTCTTC

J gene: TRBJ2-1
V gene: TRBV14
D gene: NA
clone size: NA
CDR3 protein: CASSQDGQPRENNNEQFF
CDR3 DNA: TGTGCCAGCAGCCAAGATGGACAGCCCCGCGAAAATAACAATGAGCAGTTCTTC

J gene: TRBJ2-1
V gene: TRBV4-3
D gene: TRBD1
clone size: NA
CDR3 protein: CASSQQGTGDNEQFF
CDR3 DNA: TGCGCCAGCAGCCAACAAGGGACAGGGGACAATGAGCAGTTCTTC

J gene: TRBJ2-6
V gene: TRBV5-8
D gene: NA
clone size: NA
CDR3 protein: CASSKDTFSGANVLTF
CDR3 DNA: TGTGCCAGCAGCAAAGACACCTTCTCTGGGGCCAACGTCCTGACTTTC

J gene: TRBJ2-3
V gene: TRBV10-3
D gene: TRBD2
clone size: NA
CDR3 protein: CAISPSGGGTDTQYF
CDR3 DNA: TGTGCCATCAGCCCGAGCGGGGGGGGCACAGATACGCAGTATTTT

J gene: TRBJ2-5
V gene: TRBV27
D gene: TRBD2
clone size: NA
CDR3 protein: CASSSRLALRETQYF
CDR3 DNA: TGTGCCAGCAGTTCCCGACTAGCGTTACGGGAGACCCAGTACTTC

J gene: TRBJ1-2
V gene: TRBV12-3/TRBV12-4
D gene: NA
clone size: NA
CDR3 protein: CASSFSSRQLGYTF
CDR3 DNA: TGTGCCAGCAGTTTCTCTAGCAGGCAGCTGGGCTACACCTTC

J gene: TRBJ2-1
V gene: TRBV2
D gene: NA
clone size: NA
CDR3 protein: CASTLGVGSYNEQFF
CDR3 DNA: TGTGCCAGCACCCTGGGGGTGGGCTCCTACAATGAGCAGTTCTTC

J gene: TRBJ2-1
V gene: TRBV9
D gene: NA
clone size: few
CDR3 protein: CASSGRGGMNEQFF
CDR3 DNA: TGTGCCAGCAGCGGACGAGGGGGAATGAATGAGCAGTTCTTC

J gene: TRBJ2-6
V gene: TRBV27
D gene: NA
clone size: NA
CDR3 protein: CASSLTGNSGANVLTF
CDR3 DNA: TGTGCCAGCAGTTTGACGGGCAACTCTGGGGCCAACGTCCTGACTTTC

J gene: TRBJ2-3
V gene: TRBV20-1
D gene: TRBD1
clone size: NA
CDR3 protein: CSASSEDRARYTQYF
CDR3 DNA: TGCAGTGCTAGTTCTGAGGACAGGGCCCGGTATACGCAGTATTTT

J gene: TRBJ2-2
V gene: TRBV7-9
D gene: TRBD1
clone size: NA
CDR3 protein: CASSRPDRGFYTGELFF
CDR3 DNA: TGTGCCAGCAGCCGCCCGGACAGGGGGTTTTACACCGGGGAGCTGTTTTTT

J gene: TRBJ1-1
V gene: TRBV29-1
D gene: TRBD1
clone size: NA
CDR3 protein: CSVARDRVNTEAFF
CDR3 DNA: TGCAGCGTGGCTCGGGACAGGGTGAACACTGAAGCTTTCTTT

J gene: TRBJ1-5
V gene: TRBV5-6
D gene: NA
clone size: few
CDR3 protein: CASSFQGGQPQHF
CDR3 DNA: TGTGCCAGCAGCTTTCAAGGAGGTCAGCCCCAGCATTTT

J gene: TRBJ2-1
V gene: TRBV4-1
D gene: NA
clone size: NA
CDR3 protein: CASSEAPGPAHNEQFF
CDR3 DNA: TGCGCCAGCAGCGAAGCACCGGGACCAGCTCACAATGAGCAGTTCTTC

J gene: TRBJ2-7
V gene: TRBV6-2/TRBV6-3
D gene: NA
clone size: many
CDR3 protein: CASTSSYEQYF
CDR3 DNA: TGTGCCAGCACGAGTAGCTACGAGCAGTACTTC

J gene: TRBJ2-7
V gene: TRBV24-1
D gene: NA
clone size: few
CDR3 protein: CATSEHESSYEQYF
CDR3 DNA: TGTGCCACCAGTGAACATGAAAGCTCCTACGAGCAGTACTTC

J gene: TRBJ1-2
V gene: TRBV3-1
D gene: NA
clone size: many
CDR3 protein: CASSQGGGGYTF
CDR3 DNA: TGTGCCAGCAGCCAAGGGGGGGGTGGCTACACCTTC

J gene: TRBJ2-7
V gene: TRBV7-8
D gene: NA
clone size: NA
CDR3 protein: CASSLGQGLANEQYF
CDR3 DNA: TGTGCCAGCAGCTTGGGGCAGGGATTGGCCAACGAGCAGTACTTC

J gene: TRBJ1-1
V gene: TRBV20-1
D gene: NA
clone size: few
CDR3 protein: CSAPNQNGAGTEAFF
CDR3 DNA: TGCAGTGCTCCAAACCAAAACGGCGCAGGCACTGAAGCTTTCTTT

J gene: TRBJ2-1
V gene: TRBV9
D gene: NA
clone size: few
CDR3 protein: CASSVGTDNEQFF
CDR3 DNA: TGTGCCAGCAGCGTAGGGACCGACAATGAGCAGTTCTTC

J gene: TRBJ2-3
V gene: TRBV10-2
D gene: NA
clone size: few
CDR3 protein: CASQGAFTDTQYF
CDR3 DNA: TGCGCCAGCCAGGGAGCCTTCACAGATACGCAGTATTTT

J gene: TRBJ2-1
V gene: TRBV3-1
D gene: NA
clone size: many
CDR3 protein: CASSQASRYNEQFF
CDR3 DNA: TGTGCCAGCAGCCAGGCTAGCAGGTACAATGAGCAGTTCTTC

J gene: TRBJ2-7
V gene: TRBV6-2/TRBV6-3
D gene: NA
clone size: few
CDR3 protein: CASSYRQGFNEQYF
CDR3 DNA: TGTGCCAGCAGTTACAGGCAGGGGTTCAACGAGCAGTACTTC

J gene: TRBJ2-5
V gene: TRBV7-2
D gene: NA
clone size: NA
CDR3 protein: CASSLEGWGEWRETQYF
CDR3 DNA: TGTGCCAGCAGCTTAGAGGGGTGGGGGGAGTGGAGGGAGACCCAGTACTTC

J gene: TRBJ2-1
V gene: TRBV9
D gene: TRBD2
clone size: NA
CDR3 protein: CASSAPPSGGIYNEQFF
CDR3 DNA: TGTGCCAGCAGCGCACCTCCTAGCGGGGGGATCTACAATGAGCAGTTCTTC

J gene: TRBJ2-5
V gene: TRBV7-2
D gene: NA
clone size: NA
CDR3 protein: CASSPTEYQETQYF
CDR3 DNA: TGTGCCAGCAGTCCGACAGAGTACCAAGAGACCCAGTACTTC

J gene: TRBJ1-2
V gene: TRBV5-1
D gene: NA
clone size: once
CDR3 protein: CASSLYEGIDGYTF
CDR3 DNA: TGCGCCAGCAGCTTGTACGAGGGGATCGATGGCTACACCTTC

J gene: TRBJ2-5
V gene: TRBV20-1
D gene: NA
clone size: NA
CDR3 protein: CSARKAQRVGETQYF
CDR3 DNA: TGCAGCGCTAGAAAGGCCCAGCGGGTAGGAGAGACCCAGTACTTC

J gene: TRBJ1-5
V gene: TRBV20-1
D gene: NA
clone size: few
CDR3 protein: CSARAGTRSNQPQHF
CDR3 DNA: TGCAGTGCTAGAGCAGGGACGCGGAGCAATCAGCCCCAGCATTTT

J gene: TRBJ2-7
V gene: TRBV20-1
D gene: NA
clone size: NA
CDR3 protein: CSARSGVGRSEQYF
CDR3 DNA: TGCAGTGCTAGAAGTGGGGTAGGGCGAAGCGAGCAGTACTTC

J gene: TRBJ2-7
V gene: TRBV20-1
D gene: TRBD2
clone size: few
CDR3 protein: CSARISGGPSYEQYF
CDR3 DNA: TGCAGTGCTAGAATTAGCGGGGGCCCATCCTACGAGCAGTACTTC